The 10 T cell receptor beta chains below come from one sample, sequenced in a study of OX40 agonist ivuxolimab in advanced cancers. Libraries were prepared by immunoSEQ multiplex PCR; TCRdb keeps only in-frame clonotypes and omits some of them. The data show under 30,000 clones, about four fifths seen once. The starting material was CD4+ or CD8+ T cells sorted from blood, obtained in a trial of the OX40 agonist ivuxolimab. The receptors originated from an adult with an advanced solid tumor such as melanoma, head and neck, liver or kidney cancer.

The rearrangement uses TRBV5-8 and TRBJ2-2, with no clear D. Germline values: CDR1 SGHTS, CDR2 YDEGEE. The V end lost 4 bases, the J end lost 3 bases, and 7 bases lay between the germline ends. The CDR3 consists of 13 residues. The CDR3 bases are TGTGCCAGCAGCCCCCTCCACACCGGGGAGCTGTTTTTT. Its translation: CASSPLHTGELFF.

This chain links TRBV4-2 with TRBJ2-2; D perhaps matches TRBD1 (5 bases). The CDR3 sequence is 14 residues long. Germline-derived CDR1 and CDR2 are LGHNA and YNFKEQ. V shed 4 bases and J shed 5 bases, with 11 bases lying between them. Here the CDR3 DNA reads TGTGCCAGCAGCCCGCGACAGTCGACCGGGGAGCTGTTTTTT. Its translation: CASSPRQSTGELFF.

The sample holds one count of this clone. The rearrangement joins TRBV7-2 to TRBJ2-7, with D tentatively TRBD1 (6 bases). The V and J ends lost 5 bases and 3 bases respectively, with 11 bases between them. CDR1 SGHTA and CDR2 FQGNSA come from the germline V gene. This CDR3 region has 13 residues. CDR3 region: CASSRGQDYEQYF. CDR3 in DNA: TGTGCCAGCAGCCGGGGACAAGACTACGAGCAGTACTTC.

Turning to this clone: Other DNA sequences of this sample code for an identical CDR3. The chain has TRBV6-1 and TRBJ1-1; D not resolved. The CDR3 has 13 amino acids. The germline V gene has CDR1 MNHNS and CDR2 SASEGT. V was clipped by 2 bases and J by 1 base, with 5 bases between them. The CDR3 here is CASSEYRNTEAFF. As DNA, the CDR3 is TGTGCCAGCAGTGAATATAGGAACACTGAAGCTTTCTTT.

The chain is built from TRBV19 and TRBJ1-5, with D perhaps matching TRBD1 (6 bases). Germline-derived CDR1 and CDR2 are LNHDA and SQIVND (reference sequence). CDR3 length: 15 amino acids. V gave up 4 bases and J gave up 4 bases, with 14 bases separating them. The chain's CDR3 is CASSKGEGRNQPQHF. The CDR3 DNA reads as TGTGCCAGTAGTAAGGGGGAAGGGAGGAATCAGCCCCAGCATTTT.

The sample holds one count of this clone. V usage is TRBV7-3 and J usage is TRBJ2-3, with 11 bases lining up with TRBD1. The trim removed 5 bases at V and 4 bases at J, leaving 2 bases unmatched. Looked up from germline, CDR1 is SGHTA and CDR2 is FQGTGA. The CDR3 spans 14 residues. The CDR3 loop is CASSRTGGPDTQYF. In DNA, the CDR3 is TGTGCCAGCAGCCGGACAGGGGGCCCAGATACGCAGTATTTT. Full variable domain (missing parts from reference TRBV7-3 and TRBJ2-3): GAGVSQTPSNKVTEKGKYVELRCDPISGHTALYWYRQSLGQGPEFLIYFQGTGAADDSGLPNDRFFAVRPEGSVSTLKIQRTERGDSAVYLCASSRTGGPDTQYFGPGTRLTVL.

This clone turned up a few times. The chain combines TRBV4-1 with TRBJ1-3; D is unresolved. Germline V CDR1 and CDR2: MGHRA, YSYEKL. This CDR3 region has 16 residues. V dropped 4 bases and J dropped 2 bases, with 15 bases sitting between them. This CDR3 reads CASSPTTSGAGNTIYF. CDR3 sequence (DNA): TGCGCCAGCAGCCCCACAACGTCAGGAGCTGGAAACACCATATATTTT.

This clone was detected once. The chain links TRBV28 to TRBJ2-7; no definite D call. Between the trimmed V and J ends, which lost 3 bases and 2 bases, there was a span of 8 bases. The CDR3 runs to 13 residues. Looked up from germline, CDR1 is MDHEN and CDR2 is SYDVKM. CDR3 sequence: CASSFHHPYEQYF. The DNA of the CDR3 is TGTGCCAGCAGTTTTCACCACCCCTACGAGCAGTACTTC.

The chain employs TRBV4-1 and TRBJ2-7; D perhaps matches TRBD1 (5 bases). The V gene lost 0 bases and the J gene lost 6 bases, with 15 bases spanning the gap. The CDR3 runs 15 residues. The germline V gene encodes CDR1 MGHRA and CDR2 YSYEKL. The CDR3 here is CASSQDPAGRTEQYF. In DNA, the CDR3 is TGCGCCAGCAGCCAAGATCCAGCAGGGCGTACCGAGCAGTACTTC.

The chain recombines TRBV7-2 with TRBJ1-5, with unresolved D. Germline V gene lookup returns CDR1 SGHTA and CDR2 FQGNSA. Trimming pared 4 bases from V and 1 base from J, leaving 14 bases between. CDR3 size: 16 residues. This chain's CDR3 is CASSWTAAHSNQPQHF. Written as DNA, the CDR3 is TGTGCCAGCAGCTGGACGGCGGCACACAGCAATCAGCCCCAGCATTTT.